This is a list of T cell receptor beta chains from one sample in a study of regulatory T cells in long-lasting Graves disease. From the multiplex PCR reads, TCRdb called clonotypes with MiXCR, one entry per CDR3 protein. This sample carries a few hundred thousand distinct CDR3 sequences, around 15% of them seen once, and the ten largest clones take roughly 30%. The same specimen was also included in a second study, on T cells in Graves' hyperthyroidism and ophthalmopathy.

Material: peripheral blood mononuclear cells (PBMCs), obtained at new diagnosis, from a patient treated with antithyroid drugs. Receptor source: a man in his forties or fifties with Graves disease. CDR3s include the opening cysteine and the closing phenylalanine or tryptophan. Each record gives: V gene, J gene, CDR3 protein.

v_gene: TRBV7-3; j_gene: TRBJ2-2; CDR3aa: CASRQGANTGELFF
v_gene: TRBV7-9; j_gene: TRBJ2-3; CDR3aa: CASSLGGASTDTQYF
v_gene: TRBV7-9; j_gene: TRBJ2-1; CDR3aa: CASINKAAGGNEQFF
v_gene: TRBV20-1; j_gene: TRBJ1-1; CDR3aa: CSADRDRGPTEAFF
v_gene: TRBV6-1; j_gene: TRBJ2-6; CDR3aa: CASRTGTGLSGANVLTF
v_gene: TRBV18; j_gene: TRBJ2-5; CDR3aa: CASSPYIQETQYF
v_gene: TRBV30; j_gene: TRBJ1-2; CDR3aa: CAWRELDSYYGYTF
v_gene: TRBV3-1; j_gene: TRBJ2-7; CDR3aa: CASSQLAGGLLEQYF
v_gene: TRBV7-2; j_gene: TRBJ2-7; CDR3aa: CASSFGLAGGYEQYF
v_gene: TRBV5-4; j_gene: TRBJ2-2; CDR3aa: CASSLARGDTGELFF
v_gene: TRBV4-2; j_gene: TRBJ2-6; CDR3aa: CASSQDRRTGYGANVLTF
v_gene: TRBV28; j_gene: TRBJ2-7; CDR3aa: CASSRTGPEQYF
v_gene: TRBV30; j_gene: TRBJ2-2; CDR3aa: CAFQRDSGNTGELFF
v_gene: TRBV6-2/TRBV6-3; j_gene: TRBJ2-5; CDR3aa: CASSTDRAQETQYF
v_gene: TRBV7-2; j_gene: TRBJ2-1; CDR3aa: CASGLGRGSYNEQFF
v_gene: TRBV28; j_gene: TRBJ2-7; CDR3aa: CASSFQRGTIVGEQYF
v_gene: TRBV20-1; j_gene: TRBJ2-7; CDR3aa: CSATLSGGSSEQYF
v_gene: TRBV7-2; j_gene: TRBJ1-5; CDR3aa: CASSVDRDQPQHF
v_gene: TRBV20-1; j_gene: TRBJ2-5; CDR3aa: CSALPGTEETQYF
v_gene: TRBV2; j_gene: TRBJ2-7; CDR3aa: CASKAGGTYEQYF
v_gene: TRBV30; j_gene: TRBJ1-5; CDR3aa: CAWSRPGTINQPQHF
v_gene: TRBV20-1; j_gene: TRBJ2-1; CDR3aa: CSGSNWGQGSGNEQFF
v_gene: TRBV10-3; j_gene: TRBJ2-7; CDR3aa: CAISAGTGFFYEQYF
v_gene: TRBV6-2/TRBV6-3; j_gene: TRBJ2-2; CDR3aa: CASSYAGTNTGELFF
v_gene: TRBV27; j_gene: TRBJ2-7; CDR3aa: CASRPITGGLTVEQYF
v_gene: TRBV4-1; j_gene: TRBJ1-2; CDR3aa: CASSQRQGDFNYGYTF
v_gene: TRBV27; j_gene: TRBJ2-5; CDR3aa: CASSLAGVETQYF
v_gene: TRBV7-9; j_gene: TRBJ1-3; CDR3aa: CASSFEEGNTIYF
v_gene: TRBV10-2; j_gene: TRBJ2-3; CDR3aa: CASSELAGGWGDTQYF
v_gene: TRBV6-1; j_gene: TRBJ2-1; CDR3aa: CAAAPRGNEQFF
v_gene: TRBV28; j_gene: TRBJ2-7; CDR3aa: CASSTPGQGTYEQYF
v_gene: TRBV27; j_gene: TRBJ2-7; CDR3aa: CASSSWNEQYF
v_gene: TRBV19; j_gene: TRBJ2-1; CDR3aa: CASSPRRGPRRSYNEQFF
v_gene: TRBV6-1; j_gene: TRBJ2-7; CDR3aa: CASSHWAGGAYEQYF
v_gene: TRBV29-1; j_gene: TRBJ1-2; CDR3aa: CSAFREDYGYTF
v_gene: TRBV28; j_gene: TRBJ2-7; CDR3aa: CASSLGTYEQYF
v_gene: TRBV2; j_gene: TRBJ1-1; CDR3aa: CASTQGPGQGEAFF
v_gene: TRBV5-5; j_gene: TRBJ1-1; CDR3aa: CASSLRAVGDTEAFF
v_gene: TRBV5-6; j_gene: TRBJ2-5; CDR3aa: CASSPGGGEETQYF
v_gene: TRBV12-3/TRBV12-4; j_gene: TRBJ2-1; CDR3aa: CASTMTVSSYNEQFF
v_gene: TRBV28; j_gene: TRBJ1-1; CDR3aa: CASSLLEGDRVNTEAFF
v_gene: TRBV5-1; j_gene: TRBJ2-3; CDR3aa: CASSFSGVSTDTQYF
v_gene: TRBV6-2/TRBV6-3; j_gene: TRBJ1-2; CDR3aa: CASSEVPGAHYGYTF
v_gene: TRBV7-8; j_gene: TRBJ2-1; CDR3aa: CASSKGDEQFF
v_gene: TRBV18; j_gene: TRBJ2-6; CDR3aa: CASSPLETGANVLTF
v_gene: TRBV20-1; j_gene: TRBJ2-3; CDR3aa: CSESGASGASDTQYF
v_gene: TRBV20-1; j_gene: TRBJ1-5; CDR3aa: CSAPEKGQIIYSNQPQHF
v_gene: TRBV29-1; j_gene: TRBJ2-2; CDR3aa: CSVGDWNTGELFF
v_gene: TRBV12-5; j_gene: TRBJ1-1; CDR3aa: CASGLVGRDGVNTEALF
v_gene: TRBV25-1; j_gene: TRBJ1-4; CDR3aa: CASTSGTGVEKLFF
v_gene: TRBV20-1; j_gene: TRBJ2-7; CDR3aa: CSASDRNYEQYF
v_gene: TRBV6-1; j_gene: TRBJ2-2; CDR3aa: CASRDLGLDTGELFF
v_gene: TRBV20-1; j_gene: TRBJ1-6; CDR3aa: CSAGAVWVAYNSPLHF
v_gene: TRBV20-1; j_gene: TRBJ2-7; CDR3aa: CSAHPGTSGHEQYF
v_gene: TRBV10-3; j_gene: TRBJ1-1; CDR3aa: CAISESITVNTEAFF
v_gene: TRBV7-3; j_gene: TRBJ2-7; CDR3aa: CASSPGTSGVHYEQYF
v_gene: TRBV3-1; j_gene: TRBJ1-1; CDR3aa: CASRLQGGSNTEAFF
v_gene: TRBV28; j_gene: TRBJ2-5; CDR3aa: CASSYLSDLGTQYF